These T cell receptor beta chains were read from a single sample in a study of CD8+ T cells in alopecia areata. Clones were read by immunoSEQ multiplex PCR, and TCRdb kept only the in-frame ones, dropping some. The sample includes some 120,000 clones, around 48% of them seen just once. The sequenced sample consisted of NKG2D-low CD8+ T cells sorted from blood. Receptors were obtained from a human donor with alopecia areata. CDR3s leave out the opening cysteine and the closing phenylalanine or tryptophan. Some rows mark clone size as missing; the rest say once, few, many or name a class of expanded clone.

.,TRBJ2-5,TRBV4-1,ASTPDRQETQY
few,TRBJ2-3,TRBV7-9,ASSLTSGTPDTQY
.,TRBJ2-5,TRBV29-1,SVEDRAGPGETQY
few,TRBJ2-1,TRBV7-9,ASSLMWGENNEQF
.,TRBJ2-2,TRBV27,ASSPGFGELF
.,TRBJ2-4,TRBV21-1,ASSILRDSKNIQY
.,TRBJ2-1,TRBV7-9,ASSSLKFDEQF
.,TRBJ2-7,TRBV4-1,ASRQGAASYEQY
.,TRBJ2-7,TRBV11-3,ASSSAGPWEQY
.,TRBJ2-1,TRBV20-1,SARDNNEQF
.,TRBJ2-5,TRBV27,ASSFQETQY
.,TRBJ2-3,TRBV30,AWSVIVGTDTQY
.,TRBJ2-6,TRBV30,AWSQGSGANVLT
few,TRBJ1-5,TRBV27,ASSLSSDRNQPQH
many,TRBJ1-2,TRBV28,ASSLTRDRISVRYGYT
.,TRBJ2-5,TRBV10-3,AISESYVQGSAETQY
.,TRBJ2-2,TRBV15,ATSRDGGELF
few,TRBJ2-7,TRBV11-2,ASSYSGDSSYEQY
.,TRBJ2-5,TRBV13,ASSPRQGLRKETQY
.,TRBJ1-5,TRBV28,ASSIAESNQPQH
.,TRBJ1-5,TRBV30,AWSVGWNQPQH
.,TRBJ1-2,TRBV28,ASSLTGTGAVGT
.,TRBJ1-5,TRBV27,ASSYQGASQPQH
.,TRBJ1-1,TRBV4-1,ASSQRTGLNTEAF
.,TRBJ2-6,TRBV6-1,ASSEADSTGANVLT
.,TRBJ2-7,TRBV29-1,SVEAVASRGYEQY
.,TRBJ2-7,TRBV29-1,SVGRGGGYEQY
few,TRBJ2-7,TRBV7-2,ASSPGRAYEQY
.,TRBJ1-1,TRBV30,AWSWLTAGYDTEAF
.,TRBJ1-2,TRBV29-1,SVDLADSLGYT
.,TRBJ2-3,TRBV5-4,ASSPGRGWKY
few,TRBJ1-5,TRBV29-1,SVGGTGGQPQH
.,TRBJ2-7,TRBV29-1,SVEYAGATYEQY
few,TRBJ2-2,TRBV29-1,SAVGASGELF
.,TRBJ2-1,TRBV29-1,SVEAWDRGQDEQF
few,TRBJ2-1,TRBV19,ASSIWEGNEQF
few,TRBJ1-2,TRBV29-1,SVVQTSYGYT
.,TRBJ2-3,TRBV2,ASSERDGITTDTQY
few,TRBJ2-7,TRBV29-1,SVEEFGYEQY
.,TRBJ2-1,TRBV4-1,ASSQDIRVQF
.,TRBJ2-1,TRBV27,ASSLMLGGGRDNEQF
.,TRBJ2-2,TRBV30,AGTSDWGAGELF
few,TRBJ1-1,TRBV27,ASSTTGYTEAF
.,TRBJ2-7,TRBV14,ASSQESATYEQY
.,TRBJ2-7,TRBV29-1,SVEVVGGRYEQY
few,TRBJ2-3,TRBV29-1,SVELWQDHYTQY
few,TRBJ2-3,TRBV5-4,ASSLPGTGGTDTQY
few,TRBJ2-7,TRBV29-1,SVVSRDLDEQY
.,TRBJ1-5,TRBV5-1,ASSIGQPNQPQH
.,TRBJ1-5,TRBV27,ASSLTKEQPQH